This note documents a single T cell receptor (beta chain) sequence. This sample was included in a study of control samples from healthy donors and cancer patients. The ends were cut back, 11 bases at V and 3 bases at J, with 11 bases in the middle. Germline CDR1 reads LNHNV; CDR2 reads YYDKDF (reference sequence). The CDR3 extends over 12 amino acids. The data were produced by immunoSEQ multiplex PCR, yet TCRdb's version contains in-frame clones alone and is incomplete. In the table there are almost 90,000 clones, under 90% of which are singletons. The J gene is TRBJ1-5, the V gene TRBV15; D gene unclear. What was sequenced was blood. The receptor was isolated from a woman aged 40-49 years in good health. CDR3 sequence: CASSDINQPQHF. The CDR3 nucleotides are TGTGCCTCATCAGATATCAATCAGCCCCAGCATTTT.